This T cell receptor beta chain was profiled in a study of blood T cell repertoires in COVID-19. The overall study: Some COVID-19 samples were acute and others convalescent; all came from the United States, Italy and Spain. Sample material is recorded as cDNA or gDNA derived from T cells, B-cell-depleted T cells, or PBMCs.

Trimming stripped 8 bases from V and 6 bases from J, with 17 bases between. Germline loops: CDR1 SNHLY, CDR2 FYNNEI. CDR3 length equals 13 residues. This clone was seen more than once but under ten times. Cohort 3 donors counted as recovered after two negative PCRs, clearance, or resolved symptoms. Per the original data handling: Estimated nucleated cell counts came from reference gene primer amplification. Profiled with immunoSEQ multiplex PCR; TCRdb holds only in-frame clones, not every one. V, J and clone size were drawn from that table, and D and trimming were deduced from the DNA. Of fewer than 200,000 clones listed, around 73% were seen once; the top ten hold roughly a sixth.

The specimen sequenced was PBMCs or T cells enriched from blood (not recorded which). The chain carries TRBV2 and TRBJ2-7, with D perhaps TRBD1 (6 bases). The TCR sequence derives from a woman between 50 and 59 years old who had recovered from COVID-19. CDR3 residues: CASRRGRESEQYF. Written as DNA, the CDR3 is TGTGCCAGCCGCAGGGGCAGGGAAAGCGAGCAGTACTTC.